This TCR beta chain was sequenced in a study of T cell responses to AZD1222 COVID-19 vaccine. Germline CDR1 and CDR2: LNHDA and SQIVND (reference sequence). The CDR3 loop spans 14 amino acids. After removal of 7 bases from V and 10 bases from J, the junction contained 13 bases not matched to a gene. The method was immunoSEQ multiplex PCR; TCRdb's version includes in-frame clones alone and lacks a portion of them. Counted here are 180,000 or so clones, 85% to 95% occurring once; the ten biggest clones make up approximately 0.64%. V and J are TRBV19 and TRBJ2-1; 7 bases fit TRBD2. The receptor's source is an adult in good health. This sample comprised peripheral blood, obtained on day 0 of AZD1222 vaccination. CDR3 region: CASNERGPSREQFF. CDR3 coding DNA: TGTGCCAGTAATGAGCGGGGCCCCTCTAGGGAGCAGTTCTTC.